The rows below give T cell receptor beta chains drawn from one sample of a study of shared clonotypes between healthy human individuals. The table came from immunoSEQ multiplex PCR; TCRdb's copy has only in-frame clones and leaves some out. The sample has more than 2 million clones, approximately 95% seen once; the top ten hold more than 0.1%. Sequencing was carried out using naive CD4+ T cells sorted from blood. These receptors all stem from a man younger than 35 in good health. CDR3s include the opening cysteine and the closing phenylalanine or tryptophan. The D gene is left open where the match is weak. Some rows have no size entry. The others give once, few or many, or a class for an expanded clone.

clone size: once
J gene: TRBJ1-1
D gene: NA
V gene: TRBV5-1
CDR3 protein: CASSLGVSLNTEAFF
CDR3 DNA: TGCGCCAGCAGCTTGGGCGTCAGCTTGAACACTGAAGCTTTCTTT

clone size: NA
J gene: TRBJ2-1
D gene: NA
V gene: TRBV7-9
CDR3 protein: CASSARVGAGNEQFF
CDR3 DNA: TGTGCCAGCAGCGCCCGGGTGGGAGCCGGTAATGAGCAGTTCTTC

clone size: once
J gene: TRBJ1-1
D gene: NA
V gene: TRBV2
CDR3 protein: CASSDRAANTEAFF
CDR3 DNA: TGTGCCAGCAGTGATAGGGCCGCGAACACTGAAGCTTTCTTT

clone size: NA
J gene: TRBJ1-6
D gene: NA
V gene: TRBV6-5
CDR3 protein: CASRGSAGNSPLHF
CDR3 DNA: TGTGCCAGCAGGGGATCAGCGGGGAATTCACCCCTCCACTTT

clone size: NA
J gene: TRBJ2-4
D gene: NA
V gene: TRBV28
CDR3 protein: CASSFGQPAKNIQYF
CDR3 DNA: TGTGCCAGCAGTTTCGGGCAGCCCGCCAAAAACATTCAGTACTTC

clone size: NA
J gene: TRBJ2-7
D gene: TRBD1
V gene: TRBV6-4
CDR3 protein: CASSSPDRGVYEQYF
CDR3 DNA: TGTGCCAGCAGTTCCCCGGACAGGGGTGTCTACGAGCAGTACTTC

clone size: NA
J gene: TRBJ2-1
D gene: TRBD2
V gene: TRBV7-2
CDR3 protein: CASSTSGGAYNEQFF
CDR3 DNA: TGTGCCAGCAGCACTAGCGGGGGAGCCTACAATGAGCAGTTCTTC

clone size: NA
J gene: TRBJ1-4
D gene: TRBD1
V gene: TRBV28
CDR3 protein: CASSPQGARYEKLFF
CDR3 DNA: TGTGCCAGCAGTCCCCAGGGGGCACGATATGAAAAACTGTTTTTT

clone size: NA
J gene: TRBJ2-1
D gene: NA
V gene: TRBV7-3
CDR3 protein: CASSPGGQENNEQFF
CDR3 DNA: TGTGCCAGCAGCCCCGGGGGGCAGGAGAACAATGAGCAGTTCTTC

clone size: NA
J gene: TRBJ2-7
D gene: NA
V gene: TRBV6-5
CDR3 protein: CASTGSGYEQYF
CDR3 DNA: TGTGCCAGCACCGGCTCTGGATACGAGCAGTACTTC

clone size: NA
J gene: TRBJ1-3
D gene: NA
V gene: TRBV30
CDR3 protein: CAWSEAGNTIYF
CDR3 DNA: TGTGCCTGGAGTGAGGCTGGAAACACCATATATTTT

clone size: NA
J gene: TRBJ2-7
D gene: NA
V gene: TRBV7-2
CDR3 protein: CASSSRDTLKDEQYF
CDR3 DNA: TGTGCCAGCAGCTCCCGGGACACCTTGAAGGACGAGCAGTACTTC

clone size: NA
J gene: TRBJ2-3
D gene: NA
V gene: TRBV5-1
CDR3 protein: CASSLGGTLITDTQYF
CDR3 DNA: TGCGCCAGCAGCTTAGGCGGGACACTTATTACAGATACGCAGTATTTT

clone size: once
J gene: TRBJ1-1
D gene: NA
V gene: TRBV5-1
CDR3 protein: CASSIRQNTEAFF
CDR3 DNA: TGCGCCAGCAGTATAAGACAGAACACTGAAGCTTTCTTT